What follows are 22 T cell receptor beta chains derived from one specimen sequenced in a study of T cell repertoires in cytomegalovirus infection (dated by TCRdb to between 2017 and 2020). What this sample's treatment or condition label stands for: in vitro stimulation with specific CMV peptide epitopes to enrich CMV-specific T cells. Sequencing took place on an Illumina HiSeq 1500. TCRdb reworked the public reads: Q25 trimming with fastp, MiXCR clone assembly, productive beta chains retained. Entries that share a CDR3 protein sequence are merged under the most common genes and DNA. The sample table contains 40,000 to 60,000 distinct CDR3 sequences; only one count was recorded for over 20% of them. The ten largest clones capture 80% to 90% of the sample. These receptors lack a known antigen. The starting material was CD8+ T cells from cultured PBMCs, obtained from culture after CMV antigen stimulation. The receptors derive from a human donor in good health (CMV status not recorded). Some clones in this sample may be carry-over from other donors' samples.

This clonotype was recorded a few times. The chain is built from TRBV6-2 or TRBV6-3 and TRBJ2-1; 7 nucleotides align to TRBD2. This CDR3 comprises 15 residues. The junction had 10 bases not matched to a gene; V was cut back by 3 bases and J by 8 bases. Germline V lookup: CDR1 MNHEY, CDR2 SVGEGT. In DNA form, the CDR3 reads TGTGCCAGCAGTTATAGGGCTAGCGGCTGGGATGAGCAGTTCTTC. Residues: CASSYRASGWDEQFF.

This clonotype has a handful of counts. J is TRBJ2-2 and V is TRBV7-6; weak D call: TRBD1 (5 bases). This CDR3 is 16 amino acids long. V was clipped by 5 bases and J by 2 bases, with 15 bases between them. Per the germline V gene, CDR1 is SGHVS and CDR2 is FNYEAQ. Here the CDR3 reads CASSPGVGLNTGELFF. The CDR3 DNA sequence: TGTGCCAGCAGCCCTGGTGTGGGGCTAAACACCGGGGAGCTGTTTTTT.

This clonotype was observed a handful of times. This chain links TRBV12-3 or TRBV12-4 with TRBJ2-4, with 10 bases aligning to TRBD2. The V gene end was trimmed by 4 bases and the J gene end by 0 bases; junction bases not matched to a gene: 3. This CDR3 region has 16 residues. CDR3 bases: TGTGCCAGCAGTTCCTCTAGCGGGGGAGCCAAAAACATTCAGTACTTC. This translates into CASSSSSGGAKNIQYF.

V is TRBV27 and J is TRBJ1-2; D is perhaps TRBD1 (5 bases). V was pared by 1 base and J by 8 bases, with 20 bases between. The CDR3 covers 16 residues. Germline V CDR1 and CDR2: MNHEY, SMNVEV (reference sequence). CDR3: CASSLYPLGGIEGYTF. The CDR3 DNA reads TGTGCCAGCAGTTTATACCCTCTGGGGGGGATTGAAGGCTACACCTTC.

This clonotype was picked up a small number of times. The V gene is TRBV11-3, the J gene TRBJ2-2; the D is unclear. Germline V gene data show CDR1 as SGHNT and CDR2 as YENEEA. Deletions cut 7 bases from V and 1 base from J, with 7 bases between. CDR3 length: 13 amino acids. Here the CDR3 reads CASIPGNTGELFF. CDR3 DNA: TGTGCCAGCATTCCGGGGAACACCGGGGAGCTGTTTTTT.

This clonotype was seen only a few times. The chain combines TRBV7-9 with TRBJ1-1; unclear D gene. CDR1 SEHNR and CDR2 FQNEAQ come from the germline V gene (reference sequence). This CDR3 region has 12 residues. Between the trimmed V and J ends, which lost 5 bases and 1 base, there was a span of 5 bases. This chain's CDR3 is CASSHRNTEAFF. The CDR3 region has the DNA TGTGCCAGCAGCCACCGGAACACTGAAGCTTTCTTT.

This clonotype was recorded at least ten times. The V call is TRBV7-2, the J call TRBJ2-4, with unresolved D. V was clipped by 6 bases and J by 8 bases, with 17 bases between them. The CDR3 consists of 14 residues. CDR1 is SGHTA and CDR2 is FQGNSA in the germline V gene. CDR3 coding DNA: TGTGCCAGCAGACTAAACAAGGGAATTGACATTCAGTACTTC. Translating gives CASRLNKGIDIQYF.

This CDR3 reads CASSTTGTGGHYGYTF. In DNA, the CDR3 is TGTGCCAGCAGCACAACCGGGACAGGGGGCCACTATGGCTACACCTTC. This chain links TRBV28 with TRBJ1-2; 12 bases fit TRBD1. This CDR3 is 16 amino acids long. Germline-derived CDR1 and CDR2 are MDHEN and SYDVKM. The trim removed 6 bases at V and 3 bases at J, leaving 8 bases unmatched.

The chain joins TRBV7-3 to TRBJ2-2; 10 bases map to TRBD2. J lost 8 bases, V lost 4 bases, and 7 bases had no gene match. This CDR3 region has 15 residues. Germline V gene sequence: CDR1 SGHTA, CDR2 FQGTGA. CDR3 sequence (DNA): TGTGCCAGCAGCTCCTCGGGACTAGCGATGGGGGAGCTGTTTTTT. It yields the protein CASSSSGLAMGELFF.

This clonotype came up a few times. Written as DNA, the CDR3 is TGTGCCAGCAGCTTACAAAGAGGGGGCACTGAAGCTTTCTTT. It specifies CASSLQRGGTEAFF. The J gene is TRBJ1-1, the V gene TRBV7-6; D is perhaps TRBD1 (6 bases). CDR3 length: 14 residues. The germline V gene has CDR1 SGHVS and CDR2 FNYEAQ. The germline V and J ends were trimmed by 2 bases and 4 bases, with 11 bases remaining between them.

The CDR3 loop reads CASSLGFYEQYF. The CDR3 DNA sequence: TGTGCCAGCAGCTTGGGGTTCTACGAGCAGTACTTC. The chain links TRBV7-6 to TRBJ2-7, with D hard to call. The CDR3 runs 12 residues. V was cut by 3 bases and J by 3 bases, with 6 bases left in between. Germline loops: CDR1 SGHVS, CDR2 FNYEAQ.

This clonotype has a handful of counts. The chain couples TRBV19 to TRBJ1-5; unclear D gene. CDR3 length equals 11 residues. The ends were cut back, 4 bases at V and 6 bases at J, with 4 bases in the middle. Germline V gene sequence: CDR1 LNHDA, CDR2 SQIVND (reference sequence). This CDR3 reads CASSSGQPQHF. The CDR3 DNA sequence: TGTGCCAGTAGTAGCGGTCAGCCCCAGCATTTT.

V gene TRBV13 combines with J gene TRBJ2-7, with D uncertain. Trimming took off 4 bases at V and 6 bases at J, with 10 bases between the two ends. Per the germline V gene, CDR1 is PRHDT and CDR2 is FYEKMQ (reference sequence). The CDR3 loop spans 12 amino acids. CDR3 sequence reads: CASSSSLGEQYF. The CDR3 region has the DNA TGTGCCAGCAGCTCGAGTCTGGGCGAGCAGTACTTC.

The chain is built from TRBV7-2 and TRBJ2-1, with 8 bases aligning to TRBD1. V was pared by 7 bases and J by 7 bases, with 9 bases of the junction left unmatched. The CDR3 totals 14 residues. CDR1 is SGHTA and CDR2 is FQGNSA in the germline V gene. The CDR3 sequence: CASNRGAAPNEQFF. As DNA, the CDR3 is TGTGCCAGCAACAGGGGGGCGGCTCCTAATGAGCAGTTCTTC.

This clonotype was counted a few times. The V and J genes are TRBV7-2 and TRBJ1-5, with TRBD1 identical over 7 bases. This CDR3 has 15 residues. Germline V gives CDR1 SGHTA, CDR2 FQGNSA. The V and J ends lost 0 bases and 6 bases, in that order; junction bases with no gene match: 5. The chain's CDR3 is CASSLAGGAGQPQHF. The CDR3 coding sequence is TGTGCCAGCAGCTTAGCAGGGGGCGCGGGTCAGCCCCAGCATTTT.

V gene TRBV7-8 combines with J gene TRBJ1-1, with unresolved D. Germline V gene sequence: CDR1 SGHVS, CDR2 FQNEAQ. The V and J ends lost 2 bases and 11 bases respectively, with 18 bases between them. The CDR3 contains 14 residues. The CDR3 sequence: CASSLRAKPHLAFF. The CDR3 DNA reads TGTGCCAGCAGCTTAAGAGCCAAGCCCCACTTGGCTTTCTTT.

This clonotype has more than one count but fewer than ten. The V call is TRBV7-9, the J call TRBJ1-2, with D unresolved. Trimming removed 4 bases from V and 0 bases from J, with 9 bases in between. Germline loops: CDR1 SEHNR, CDR2 FQNEAQ (reference sequence). This CDR3 is built from 14 residues. DNA of the CDR3: TGTGCCAGCAGCTACCCGGACGCTAACTATGGCTACACCTTC. Its protein product is CASSYPDANYGYTF.

The chain joins TRBV7-8 to TRBJ1-3; 10 bases map to TRBD1. V was clipped by 7 bases and J by 1 base; unmatched bases: 10. Germline V gene sequence: CDR1 SGHVS, CDR2 FQNEAQ. The CDR3 is made up of 17 amino acids. CDR3 sequence reads: CASTLRRDRGSGNTIYF. The CDR3 region has the DNA TGTGCCAGCACCCTTCGGCGGGACAGGGGATCTGGAAACACCATATATTTT. Looking up the rest from reference TRBV7-8 and TRBJ1-3 gives the full variable domain: GAGVSQSPRYKVAKRGQDVALRCDPISGHVSLFWYQQALGQGPEFLTYFQNEAQLDKSGLPSDRFFAERPEGSVSTLKIQRTQQEDSAVYLCASTLRRDRGSGNTIYFGEGSWLTVV.

This clonotype turned up a few times. The CDR3, as DNA: TGTGCCAGCAGCTCGTCCTCGGGGAAGCAAGAGACCCAGTACTTC. This encodes CASSSSSGKQETQYF. The chain links TRBV7-9 to TRBJ2-5, with D perhaps matching TRBD2 (5 bases). V was cut by 4 bases and J by 2 bases, with 14 bases left in between. In germline, CDR1 is SEHNR, CDR2 FQNEAQ (reference sequence). The CDR3 is 15 residues long.

Notes on this clonotype: It is likely a read error, because the conserved phenylalanine at the end of the CDR3 is missing. The chain joins TRBV7-9 to TRBJ2-2; D is undetermined. Germline values: CDR1 SEHNR, CDR2 FQNEAQ (reference sequence). There are 15 residues in the CDR3. V gave up 3 bases and J gave up 5 bases, with 13 bases separating them. CDR3 nucleotide sequence: TGTGCCAGCAGCTTCGATAGTAGTTGGACCGGGGAGCTGTTTTCT. Amino acid sequence: CASSFDSSWTGELFS.

This clonotype occurred a few times. V gene TRBV7-9 combines with J gene TRBJ2-1, with D perhaps matching TRBD1 (5 bases). The CDR3 extends over 12 amino acids. Germline V gene sequence: CDR1 SEHNR, CDR2 FQNEAQ (reference sequence). V lost 5 bases and J lost 6, with 8 bases in between. The CDR3 sequence: CASSPQGNEQFF. Here the CDR3 DNA reads TGTGCCAGCAGCCCCCAGGGCAATGAGCAGTTCTTC.

The rearrangement links TRBV7-2 to TRBJ1-6; unclear D gene. V gave up 2 bases and J gave up 7 bases, with 15 bases separating them. CDR3 length: 16 residues. CDR1 is SGHTA, CDR2 FQGNSA, per germline. The chain's CDR3 is CASSLKILRQNSPLHF. In nucleotides, the CDR3 is TGTGCCAGCAGCTTAAAGATCCTGAGGCAGAATTCACCCCTCCACTTT.